These T cell receptor beta chains were read from a single sample in a study of Graves' ophthalmopathy and Graves' hyperthyroidism. TCRdb re-called the multiplex PCR reads through MiXCR, storing one row per CDR3 protein. Of about 1.1 million distinct CDR3 sequences in the sample, roughly two fifths were seen once. Source material: peripheral blood or thyroid tissue (not recorded which). These receptors came from an adult man with Graves' hyperthyroidism. Both conserved end residues are part of each CDR3. Each record gives: V gene, clone size, CDR3 length, CDR3 protein. Size is stated for part of the rows, as once, few or many counts, or as a class when the clone is expanded.

V: TRBV10-2; size: many; length: 11; CDR3: CAALQNTEAFF
V: TRBV7-9; size: few; length: 15; CDR3: CASTPGGVEGEKLFF
V: TRBV4-3; size: few; length: 15; CDR3: CASSQDLAGAGELFF
V: TRBV10-3; size: NA; length: 17; CDR3: CATLQERDRGLPDTQYF
V: TRBV7-6; size: NA; length: 16; CDR3: CASSLDGGSASYEQYF
V: TRBV9; size: many; length: 15; CDR3: CASSEGLAGGETQYF
V: TRBV5-5; size: once; length: 15; CDR3: CASRWTGGDTGELFF
V: TRBV19; size: NA; length: 13; CDR3: CASSIGATGELFF
V: TRBV11-2; size: NA; length: 15; CDR3: CASTGLAGGGETQYF
V: TRBV2; size: many; length: 13; CDR3: CASGQGALETQYF
V: TRBV4-2; size: many; length: 16; CDR3: CASSQDWTGGGEKLFF
V: TRBV7-2; size: NA; length: 13; CDR3: CASSRQGLDEQYF
V: TRBV10-3; size: once; length: 12; CDR3: CASSGPRDEQFF
V: TRBV20-1; size: many; length: 16; CDR3: CSASGEPSGSPYEQYF
V: TRBV5-6; size: NA; length: 14; CDR3: CASSGRGLGQPQHF
V: TRBV12-3/TRBV12-4; size: many; length: 13; CDR3: CASTKRQGRPLHF
V: TRBV20-1; size: NA; length: 15; CDR3: CSAILRQKSNQPQHF
V: TRBV15; size: NA; length: 19; CDR3: CATSRVIGQGTLANEKLFF
V: TRBV24-1; size: few; length: 17; CDR3: CATSVPGKTGTHREQYF
V: TRBV25-1; size: NA; length: 16; CDR3: CASSPPNTVGNQPQHF
V: TRBV12-3/TRBV12-4; size: NA; length: 18; CDR3: CASSLDTRGLRPYTEAFF
V: TRBV7-9; size: many; length: 13; CDR3: CASSPRGWGEQYF
V: TRBV6-6; size: many; length: 12; CDR3: CASSPSIYGYTF
V: TRBV3-1; size: few; length: 13; CDR3: CATRRGGQETQYF
V: TRBV9; size: many; length: 16; CDR3: CASSPRTGAANTEAFF
V: TRBV6-5; size: many; length: 14; CDR3: CASSYGGVWETQYF